This T cell receptor (beta chain) comes out of a study of cytomegalovirus exposure and HLA in healthy donors (dated by TCRdb to 2016 to 2017). Some background on the complete study: In an earlier analysis of roughly 500 of the donors, around 300 Gb of sequence data and roughly 100 million unique TCR beta sequences from about 179 million T cells were reported. An early release covering roughly 640 HLA-typed donors comprised roughly 300 gigabases of sequencing data and 85 million to 100 million unique TCR sequences. Of the approximately 400 genotyped donors, roughly 85% fell in the genetic ancestry cluster associated with self-reported Caucasian donors. The aim of the study was to test whether cataloging public T cell receptors could identify signatures of past pathogen exposure. The T cell repertoires of 666 subjects were profiled by immunosequencing and related to cytomegalovirus serostatus. Besides the first cohort of around 670 subjects, a separate validation cohort made up of 120 or so different subjects was used. To predict cytomegalovirus infection status, the study combined high-throughput TCR immunosequencing, statistical association of individual TCRs with disease status, and machine learning. In a later analysis, previously published TCR beta repertoires from several hundred donors were re-analyzed and high-resolution HLA genotyping was added so that TCR occurrence patterns could be studied. In the later analysis, no new phenotypic data were used to find candidate immune exposures; instead, reliance was placed on TCR beta sequences and their occurrence across donors. An earlier analysis of around 580 of the donors used high-throughput TCR beta sequencing to judge whether each TCR beta V gene segment behaved as functional or pseudogenic. Alongside the repertoire data, information on donor age, sex, ethnicity and CMV serostatus was compiled. A later genetic analysis took genome-wide SNP genotypes for 398 of the 666 donors and used that subset as a discovery cohort. Every discovery cohort repertoire had been produced on one sequencing platform. Both class I and class II loci were covered by HLA typing, at four-digit resolution. Typing coverage differed by locus: A, B, C, DRB1 and DQB1 were typed in about 620-630 donors, DQA1 in 500 to 550, DPA1 in around 580, and DPB1 in around 490. Roughly 5 DR-DQ haplotypes were handled as single units for association and clustering, since linkage in the cohort was strong. Among 300 to 500 genotyped donors of the cohort, an average of around 220,000 unique TCR beta nucleotide sequences was sequenced per donor, of which approximately 18% were non-productive.

The paper's findings and limits, for the study overall: The presence/absence analyses assumed that sequencing depth was roughly uniform across donors, and that assumption may not be true. Correlated functional status among segregating V segments might be attributable to linkage disequilibrium, but an unknown experimental factor could not be ruled out. The authors suggested that the approach could potentially be generalized to other disease states and immunological phenotypes. The 87-base-pair reads could not distinguish some IMGT-functional V segments, including TRBV6-2 and TRBV6-3, so those segments were excluded. According to a later analysis, parvovirus B19, influenza, CMV and Epstein-Barr virus appeared linked to several top co-occurrence clusters. The study gave a list of under 200 TCR beta chains associated with cytomegalovirus. In a later analysis, around 17,000 TCR beta sequences were associated with specific HLA alleles at a false discovery rate of 0.05. A cluster of highly shared sequence variants was judged likely to represent a technical artifact of the sequencing pipeline. Immune exposure information for the cohort was limited to CMV serostatus. In a later analysis, HLA-associated TCR beta chains showed more clonal expansion and lower generation probabilities than non-associated chains that were equally common. Because counts were too low, seventeen rarely observed V segments, including chromosome 9 orphons, were excluded from the earlier analysis of 500 to 700 of the donors. While some public TCRs were present in many individuals, most TCR sequences turned up only very rarely across donors. According to a later analysis, most CMV-associated TCR beta chains appeared to be HLA-restricted, and the HLA associations seemed to be driven largely by CMV exposure. Cytomegalovirus status was reported to be diagnosed by the classifier with high specificity and sensitivity in both the original and validation cohorts. In an earlier analysis of about 600 of the donors, most TCR beta V segments appeared in productive rearrangements about 87% or about 30% of the time, broadly matching IMGT annotations. Only TCR beta chains were sequenced in this cohort, and the absence of alpha or paired-chain data limited detectable features. HLA typing was unavailable for some donors at each locus, so association tests used only the typed subset. V-gene and J-gene trimming of TCR beta chains was associated with a missense DCLRE1C variant in a later genetic analysis, and the association was replicated in an independent cohort. In vitro tests confirmed that a few of the cytomegalovirus-associated TCR beta chains recognize cytomegalovirus antigens. In a later analysis, the rate of TCR association differed among HLA loci, with DRB1 alleles having the most associated TCRs and HLA-C alleles having the fewest. When HLA alleles, especially DR and DQ, strongly co-occurred, TCR associations were difficult to assign to individual alleles. A later genetic analysis reported fewer N-insertions in productive TCRs among donors in an Asian-associated ancestry cluster than the roughly 640-donor mean. A further reported finding was that TCR beta sequences accurately predicted the HLA-A and HLA-B alleles for most subjects in the first cohort.

The table lists this clone with a count of one. The antigen this receptor binds is unknown. No qualities accompany the bases; no much larger clone lies one base away. In the germline V gene, CDR1 corresponds to MNHEY and CDR2 to SVGAGI. Germline trimming: 6 bases from V, 4 bases from J; junction bases outside gene matches: 8. The CDR3 contains 15 residues, cysteine and phenylalanine counted. Kept here is only the CDR3 DNA, which spans 45 bases and is read in frame from base 1. The cohort comprised around 690 healthy bone marrow donors. At the time of sampling, all cohort members were nominally healthy, though unrecorded immune exposures were likely present. The donor was CMV seronegative and was included in the group of 352 seronegative cohort members. Every donor gave a peripheral blood sample, and the peripheral blood mononuclear cells from that sample were used for TCR beta sequencing. The Qiagen DNeasy Blood Extraction Kit was used to extract genomic DNA from the blood cell samples.

The library was built by means of the immunoSEQ multiplex PCR assay. A mixture of 60 forward primers for TCR Vbeta segments and 13 reverse primers for TCR Jbeta segments was used in the multiplex PCR. The CDR3 region of rearranged TCR beta genes was amplified from genomic DNA by a multiplex PCR assay. On the Illumina HiSeq System, the amplified TCR beta libraries were sequenced as 87-base-pair reads. The source study handled its data this way. A later analysis tallied 75 million to 85 million unique TCR beta chains across the 666 repertoires, and some 10 million of those chains were shared by two or more donors. Raw reads were error-corrected and collapsed into unique sequences with a nearest-neighbor algorithm that merged closely related sequences to remove PCR and sequencing errors. To assign V, D and J gene segments, CDR3 sequences were aligned to IMGT reference sequences. For a sequence to be retained, a match of at least six nucleotides to both a V gene segment and a J gene segment was required. Rearrangements were classified as productive when the CDR3 lacked stop codons and remained in frame with V and J, and all other rearrangements were classified as non-productive. CDR3 was defined by IMGT convention, running from the second conserved V-encoded cysteine to the conserved J-encoded phenylalanine. In an earlier analysis of more than 550 of the donors, sequences lacking an unambiguous match to a single V gene segment were excluded. An earlier analysis of about 590 of the donors classified V segments as functional when productive rearrangements were above 56.7% and as segregating when the standard deviation between donors was above 5%. A statistical classification framework was built for diagnosing cytomegalovirus status from the catalog of TCR beta chain sequences. In a later analysis, V and J genes were assigned by comparing TCR nucleotide sequences against IMGT/GENE-DB human TR gene sequences. The TCRdist pipeline was used in a later analysis to assign CDR3 sequences and most-parsimonious VDJ recombination scenarios. In a later analysis, each TCR beta chain was defined by its CDR3 amino acid sequence together with its V-gene family, and reads lacking a unique V-gene family were excluded. As a way to deal with suspected cross-contamination and a sequencing artifact, a later analysis dropped 450 to 600 nucleotide sequences that were highly shared and had low generation probability. In a later analysis, a clonal expansion index for each public chain was calculated from normalized within-repertoire ranks of inferred template counts. In a later analysis, generation probabilities were computed using a VDJ recombination model fitted to out-of-frame rearrangements, and the results were checked against IGoR. In a later analysis, hypergeometric tests were used to score TCR-TCR, TCR-HLA and TCR-CMV co-occurrence, with a repertoire-size bias correction applied to TCR pairs. False discovery rates were estimated in a later analysis by permuting HLA or CMV assignments 20 times. A later analysis grouped co-occurring TCRs with DBSCAN, adding TCRdist sequence similarity when clustering within HLA-allele-positive subsets. Repertoires with fewer than 30,000 or more than 120,000 public chains were left out of co-occurrence clustering, as were about 5 repertoires with anomalous nucleotide sharing. The clones in this table, taken by TCRdb from immuneACCESS, are in-frame only. Not every clone is retained; where verified, under half of the shortfall comes from an unresolved V gene, and the cause of the rest is unknown. The V and J calls and clone size are taken from that table; D and trimming were inferred from the DNA. The sample table holds 60,000 to 75,000 clones, of which 85% were seen once. The ten largest clones add up to about 10% of the sample.

The TCR originated in a female donor in good health and CMV-seronegative. Sequencing was carried out using PBMCs. This receptor chain uses TRBV6-5 and TRBJ1-2; the junction holds 10 bases that match TRBD1. The CDR3 protein is CASSRTGTGVYGYTF. The DNA reads TGTGCCAGCAGCAGAACCGGGACAGGGGTCTATGGCTACACCTTC.